A selection of T cell receptor beta chains follows, all from one sample in a study of T cell changes during pregnancy in multiple sclerosis. Sequencing used immunoSEQ multiplex PCR; TCRdb keeps in-frame clones, though not all of them. The data hold some 80,000 clones, with 94% observed a single time. Sequencing was performed on CD4+ T cells from peripheral blood mononuclear cells, taken after pregnancy. The receptors stem from a female donor with multiple sclerosis, enrolled in a pregnancy study. CDR3s include the opening cysteine and the closing phenylalanine or tryptophan. Size is stated for part of the rows, as once, few or many counts, or as a class when the clone is expanded.

abundance | j_gene | v_gene | CDR3aa
. | TRBJ1-3 | TRBV6-5 | CASSYSRGLQNTIYF
. | TRBJ1-2 | TRBV23-1 | CASSQSGLLNYGYTF
. | TRBJ2-2 | TRBV2 | CASSEEGRLGTGELFF
once | TRBJ2-7 | TRBV27 | CASSSPSQGSRQYF
few | TRBJ1-5 | TRBV19 | CASSLTGSNQPQHF
. | TRBJ1-6 | TRBV15 | CATSRGDRSSSPLHF
. | TRBJ1-6 | TRBV2 | CASNGQANSPLHF
. | TRBJ2-7 | TRBV7-2 | CASSLEAGYEQYF
. | TRBJ2-2 | TRBV10-3 | CAIKEAGRGELFF
. | TRBJ2-3 | TRBV19 | CASRLQGATDTQYF
once | TRBJ2-1 | TRBV19 | CASSPRPPLAGGQSEQFF
. | TRBJ1-4 | TRBV28 | CASSLGQGLGRLFF
. | TRBJ2-1 | TRBV4-1 | CASSWTSGSTEQFF
. | TRBJ2-3 | TRBV25-1 | CASSEGERWADTQYF
. | TRBJ2-1 | TRBV28 | CASSGLEQFF
. | TRBJ2-1 | TRBV2 | CASSGRQGPYNEQFF
. | TRBJ2-3 | TRBV30 | CAWTSGRASTDTQYF
. | TRBJ1-4 | TRBV5-1 | CASSLGQGNEKLFF
. | TRBJ1-2 | TRBV18 | CASSPQQGNYGYTF
. | TRBJ1-1 | TRBV10-3 | CAIRGTDSGNTEAFF
. | TRBJ1-5 | TRBV6-6 | CASRAPEGQNQPQHF
. | TRBJ2-5 | TRBV27 | CASSFRKSGTGGLETQYF
. | TRBJ2-5 | TRBV25-1 | CASSEYGTGKETQYF
. | TRBJ1-4 | TRBV30 | CASNQGPTNEKLFF
. | TRBJ2-3 | TRBV19 | CASSLPGQGRTQYF
. | TRBJ2-7 | TRBV2 | CASSEAPRGTAYEQYF
. | TRBJ2-7 | TRBV10-3 | CAISGDRGRFYEQYF
. | TRBJ2-7 | TRBV28 | CASSLFLGLARSYEQYF
. | TRBJ2-4 | TRBV4-2 | CASSPRGVRLVGSLAKNIQYF
. | TRBJ2-1 | TRBV21-1 | CASSKTPGQGYNEQFF
. | TRBJ2-7 | TRBV5-3 | CARSTISGVYEQYF
. | TRBJ1-3 | TRBV19 | CAAQGAQNTIYF
. | TRBJ1-2 | TRBV6-6 | CASSPPGTGYGYTF